This T cell receptor beta chain stems from a study of cytotoxic CD8 clonotypes in ibrutinib-treated CLL (dated by TCRdb to the early 2020s). Context from the whole study: The cohort had some eleven relapsed/refractory and some 15 treatment-naive patients; some 17 were IGHV unmutated. Partial responses were observed in 24 patients and complete responses in 2; after a median follow-up of roughly 72 months, remission was maintained in 15 or so patients and progression was observed in approximately 12. The response samples were drawn at a median of roughly eleven months into treatment, with a range of roughly 6 to 36 months. An average of roughly 270,000 productive templates and 80,000 to 100,000 productive rearrangements was obtained per sample. Longitudinal samples were available for about 30% of the 86 trial participants. Cryopreserved peripheral blood mononuclear cells were collected at three points: before therapy, at response, and at either sustained remission or disease progression.

On a MiSeq, deep resolution sequencing aimed for a depth between 1 in 1 million and 1 in 200,000 T cells, with each clonotype covered about 9.9x on average. The immunoSEQ hsTCRB Kit was used to generate TCR beta libraries. Turning to the authors' computational methods: Data were analyzed with ImmunoSEQ Data Assistant and ImmunoSEQ Analyzer, with V, D and J genes assigned per IMGT definitions. Clonality, which ranges from 0 to 1, was calculated by subtracting the normalized Shannon entropy of productive rearrangement frequencies from one. Only overrepresented clonotypes making up at least 0.05% of the repertoire of each patient were included in the public clonotype analysis. About a dozen repertoires from age-matched healthy donors, obtained from immuneACCESS, served as clonality controls. Held by TCRdb, this immuneACCESS table contains in-frame sequences only and omits some clones. Under half of the omission traces to an unresolved V gene where checked; the cause of the rest is unknown. The D gene and trimming were derived from the DNA, and the V and J assignments and clone size from that table. Within this sample are tens of thousands of clones, with roughly 84% of them counted one time only. The ten largest clones represent under 6.5% of the sample.

In its sample, this clone was seen once. The specificity of this receptor is unknown. Base-call qualities are not available, and no considerably larger clone is one nucleotide away. CDR1 MDHEN and CDR2 SYDVKM were looked up in the germline V gene. V loses 1 base of germline sequence and J loses 3 bases, and the interval between the two ends is 10 bases. CDR3 length: 15 amino acids, cysteine to phenylalanine. Of all the DNA, just the CDR3 is kept, 45 bases in frame from base 1. Broad study findings and their caveats: Lymph node repertoires were not examined, and the timing of sampling was not matched between patients in sustained remission and those whose disease progressed. An increase in clonality was observed at ibrutinib response, with clonality remaining stable during sustained remission and falling back toward baseline at progression. Public clonotypes were rare and either shrank or stayed stable during treatment, and the rise in clonality at ibrutinib response reflected expansion of private clonotypes. Baseline clonality exceeded that of age-matched healthy donors and correlated strongly with circulating CD8+ T-cell counts.

For TCR beta library preparation, roughly 2.2 micrograms of genomic DNA were isolated from cryopreserved PBMCs. Longitudinal blood samples from CLL patients receiving ibrutinib monotherapy were subjected to high-throughput TCR beta sequencing. The patients took part in an open-label, single-center phase 2 trial of ibrutinib monotherapy. The receptor was isolated from a human donor with chronic lymphocytic leukemia. This receptor chain uses TRBV28 and TRBJ2-1; the D gene is perhaps TRBD2, from 6 matching bases. The starting material was PBMCs, obtained before ibrutinib treatment. The CDR3 here reads CASSLLEGNYNEQFF. The sequenced DNA: TGTGCCAGCAGTTTATTGGAGGGGAACTACAATGAGCAGTTCTTC.